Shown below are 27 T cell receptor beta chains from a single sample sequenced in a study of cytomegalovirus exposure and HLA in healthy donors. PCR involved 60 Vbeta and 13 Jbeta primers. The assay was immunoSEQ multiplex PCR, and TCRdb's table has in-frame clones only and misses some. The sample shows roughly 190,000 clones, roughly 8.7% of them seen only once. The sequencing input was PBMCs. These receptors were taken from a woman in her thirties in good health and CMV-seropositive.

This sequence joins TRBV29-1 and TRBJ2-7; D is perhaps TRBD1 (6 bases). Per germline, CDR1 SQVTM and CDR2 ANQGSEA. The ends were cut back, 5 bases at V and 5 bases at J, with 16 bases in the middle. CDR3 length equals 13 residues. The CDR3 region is CSVRGQSLHEQYF. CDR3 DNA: TGCAGCGTTCGGGGACAATCCCTCCACGAGCAGTACTTC.

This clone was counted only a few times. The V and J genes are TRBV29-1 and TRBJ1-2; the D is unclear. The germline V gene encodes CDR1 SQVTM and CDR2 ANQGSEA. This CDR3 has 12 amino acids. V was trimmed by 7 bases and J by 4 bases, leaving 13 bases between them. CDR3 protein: CSAEGNSYGYTF. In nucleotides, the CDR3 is TGCAGCGCCGAGGGAAACTCCTATGGCTACACCTTC. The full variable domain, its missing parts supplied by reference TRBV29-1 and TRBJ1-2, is SAVISQKPSRDICQRGTSLTIQCQVDSQVTMMFWYRQQPGQSLTLIATANQGSEATYESGFVIDKFPISRPNLTFSTLTVSNMSPEDSSIYLCSAEGNSYGYTFGSGTRLTVV.

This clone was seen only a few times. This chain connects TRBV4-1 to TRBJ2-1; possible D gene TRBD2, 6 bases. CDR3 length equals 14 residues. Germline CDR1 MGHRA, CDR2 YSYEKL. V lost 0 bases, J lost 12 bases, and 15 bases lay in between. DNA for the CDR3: TGCGCCAGCAGCCAAGAAGAGCGGGTTCCGTGGCAGTTCTTC. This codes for CASSQEERVPWQFF.

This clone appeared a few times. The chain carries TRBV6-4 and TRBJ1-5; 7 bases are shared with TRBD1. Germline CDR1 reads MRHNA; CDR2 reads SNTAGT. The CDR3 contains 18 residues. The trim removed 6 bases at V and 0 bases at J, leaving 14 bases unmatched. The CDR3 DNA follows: TGTGCCAGCAGGTATCTCCGGGACAGACTTTATAGCAATCAGCCCCAGCATTTT. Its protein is CASRYLRDRLYSNQPQHF.

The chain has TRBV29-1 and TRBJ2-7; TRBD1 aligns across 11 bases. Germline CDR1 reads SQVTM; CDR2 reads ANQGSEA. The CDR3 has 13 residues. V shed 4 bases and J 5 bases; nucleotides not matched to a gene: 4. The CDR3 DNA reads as TGCAGCGTTGCTGGGACAGGGGGAAACGAGCAGTACTTC. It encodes CSVAGTGGNEQYF.

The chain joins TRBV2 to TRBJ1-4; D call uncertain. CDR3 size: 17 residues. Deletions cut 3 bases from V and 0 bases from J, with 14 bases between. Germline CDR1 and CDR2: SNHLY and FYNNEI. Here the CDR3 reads CASSDRPLFATNEKLFF. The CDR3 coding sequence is TGTGCCAGCAGTGACCGTCCTCTTTTTGCAACTAATGAAAAACTGTTTTTT.

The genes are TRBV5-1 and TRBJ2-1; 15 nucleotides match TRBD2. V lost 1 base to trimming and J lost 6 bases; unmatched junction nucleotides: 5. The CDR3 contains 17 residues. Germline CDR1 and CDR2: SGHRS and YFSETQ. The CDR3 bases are TGCGCCAGCAGCTTGCCGGGACTAGCGGGAGGTCCCAATGAGCAGTTCTTC. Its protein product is CASSLPGLAGGPNEQFF.

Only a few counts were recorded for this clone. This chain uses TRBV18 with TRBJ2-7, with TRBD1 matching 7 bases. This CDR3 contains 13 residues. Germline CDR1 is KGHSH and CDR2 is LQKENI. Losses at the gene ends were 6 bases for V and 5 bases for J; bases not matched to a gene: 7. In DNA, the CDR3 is TGTGCCAGCTCCCTGACAGGGCGGAACGAGCAGTACTTC. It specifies CASSLTGRNEQYF. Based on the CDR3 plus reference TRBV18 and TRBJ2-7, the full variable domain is NAGVMQNPRHLVRRRGQEARLRCSPMKGHSHVYWYRQLPEEGLKFMVYLQKENIIDESGMPKERFSAEFPKEGPSILRIQQVVRGDSAAYFCASSLTGRNEQYFGPGTRLTVT.

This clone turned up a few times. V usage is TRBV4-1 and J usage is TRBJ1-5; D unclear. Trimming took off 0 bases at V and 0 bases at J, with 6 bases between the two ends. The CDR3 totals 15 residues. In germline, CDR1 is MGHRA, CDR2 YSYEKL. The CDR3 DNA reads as TGCGCCAGCAGCCAAGACGGTTATAGCAATCAGCCCCAGCATTTT. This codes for CASSQDGYSNQPQHF.

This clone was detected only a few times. The CDR3: CASSDSDNNEQFF. DNA for the CDR3: TGTGCCAGCAGTGACTCCGACAACAATGAGCAGTTCTTC. This chain links TRBV6-4 with TRBJ2-1, with D unclear. Trimming pared 0 bases from V and 5 bases from J, leaving 5 bases between. Germline values: CDR1 MRHNA, CDR2 SNTAGT. There are 13 residues in the CDR3.

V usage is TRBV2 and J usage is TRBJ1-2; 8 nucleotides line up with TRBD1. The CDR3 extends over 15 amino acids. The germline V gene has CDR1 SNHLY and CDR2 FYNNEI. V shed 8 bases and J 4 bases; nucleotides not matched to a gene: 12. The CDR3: CASVNRGGPSYGYTF. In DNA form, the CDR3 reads TGTGCCAGCGTTAACAGGGGGGGACCCTCCTATGGCTACACCTTC.

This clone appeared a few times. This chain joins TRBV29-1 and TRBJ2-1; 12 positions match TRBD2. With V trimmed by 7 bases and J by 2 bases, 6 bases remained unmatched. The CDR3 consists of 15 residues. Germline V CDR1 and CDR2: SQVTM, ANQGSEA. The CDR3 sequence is CSAVLAGGAYNEQFF. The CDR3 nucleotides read TGCAGCGCCGTACTAGCGGGAGGTGCCTACAATGAGCAGTTCTTC.

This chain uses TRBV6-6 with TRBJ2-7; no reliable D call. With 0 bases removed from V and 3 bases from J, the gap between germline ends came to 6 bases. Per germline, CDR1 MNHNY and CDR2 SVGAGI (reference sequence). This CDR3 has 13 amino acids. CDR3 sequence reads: CASSYSLSYEQYF. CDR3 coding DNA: TGTGCCAGCAGTTACTCCCTGAGCTACGAGCAGTACTTC.

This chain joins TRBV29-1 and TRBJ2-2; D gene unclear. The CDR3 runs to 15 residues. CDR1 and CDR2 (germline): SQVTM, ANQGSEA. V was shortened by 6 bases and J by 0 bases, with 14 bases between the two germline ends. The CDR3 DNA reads TGCAGCGTCGCCCCCAGGAATCCGAACACCGGGGAGCTGTTTTTT. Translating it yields CSVAPRNPNTGELFF.

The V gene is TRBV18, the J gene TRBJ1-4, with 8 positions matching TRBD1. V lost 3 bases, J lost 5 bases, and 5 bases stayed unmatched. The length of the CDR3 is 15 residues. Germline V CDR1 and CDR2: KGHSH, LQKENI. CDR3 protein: CASSPRTGGNEKLFF. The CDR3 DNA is TGTGCCAGCTCACCGAGAACAGGGGGGAATGAAAAACTGTTTTTT.

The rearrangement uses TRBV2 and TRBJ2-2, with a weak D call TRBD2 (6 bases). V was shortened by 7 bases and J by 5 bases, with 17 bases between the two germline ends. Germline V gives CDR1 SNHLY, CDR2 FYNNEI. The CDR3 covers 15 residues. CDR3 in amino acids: CASTHPRGGTGELFF. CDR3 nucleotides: TGTGCCAGCACTCACCCGAGAGGAGGGACCGGGGAGCTGTTTTTT.

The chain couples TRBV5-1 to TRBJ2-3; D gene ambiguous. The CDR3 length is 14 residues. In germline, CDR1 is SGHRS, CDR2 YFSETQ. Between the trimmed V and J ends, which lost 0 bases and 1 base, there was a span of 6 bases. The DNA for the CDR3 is TGCGCCAGCAGCTTGGCCTCGGGCACAGATACGCAGTATTTT. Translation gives CASSLASGTDTQYF.

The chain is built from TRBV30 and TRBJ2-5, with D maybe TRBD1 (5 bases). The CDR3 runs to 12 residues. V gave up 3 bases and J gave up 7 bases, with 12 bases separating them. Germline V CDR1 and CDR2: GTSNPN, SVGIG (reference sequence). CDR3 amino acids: CAWRGVPRTQYF. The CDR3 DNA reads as TGTGCCTGGAGAGGGGTCCCCAGGACCCAGTACTTC. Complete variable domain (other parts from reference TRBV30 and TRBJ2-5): SQTIHQWPATLVQPVGSPLSLECTVEGTSNPNLYWYRQAAGRGLQLLFYSVGIGQISSEVPQNLSASRPQDRQFILSSKKLLLSDSGFYLCAWRGVPRTQYFGPGTRLLVL.

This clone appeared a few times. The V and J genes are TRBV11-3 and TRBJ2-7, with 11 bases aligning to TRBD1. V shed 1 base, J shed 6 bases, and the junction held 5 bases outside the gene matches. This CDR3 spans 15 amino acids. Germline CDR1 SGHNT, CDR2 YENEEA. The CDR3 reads CASSLGGTGGSEQYF. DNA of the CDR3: TGTGCCAGCAGCTTAGGAGGGACAGGGGGAAGCGAGCAGTACTTC. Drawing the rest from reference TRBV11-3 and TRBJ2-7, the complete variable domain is EAGVVQSPRYKIIEKKQPVAFWCNPISGHNTLYWYLQNLGQGPELLIRYENEEAVDDSQLPKDRFSAERLKGVDSTLKIQPAELGDSAVYLCASSLGGTGGSEQYFGPGTRLTVT.

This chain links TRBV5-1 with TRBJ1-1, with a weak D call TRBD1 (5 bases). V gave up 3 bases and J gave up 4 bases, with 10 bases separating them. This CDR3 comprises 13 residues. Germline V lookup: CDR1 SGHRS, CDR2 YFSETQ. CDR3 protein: CASSYGQGTEAFF. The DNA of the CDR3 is TGCGCCAGCAGCTACGGCCAGGGCACTGAAGCTTTCTTT.

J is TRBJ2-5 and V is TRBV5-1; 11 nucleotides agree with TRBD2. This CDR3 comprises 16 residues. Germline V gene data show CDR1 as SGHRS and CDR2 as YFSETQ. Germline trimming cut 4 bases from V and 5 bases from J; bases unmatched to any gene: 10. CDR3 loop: CASSRSTSGSMETQYF. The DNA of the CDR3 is TGCGCCAGCAGCCGTTCCACTAGCGGGAGTATGGAGACCCAGTACTTC.

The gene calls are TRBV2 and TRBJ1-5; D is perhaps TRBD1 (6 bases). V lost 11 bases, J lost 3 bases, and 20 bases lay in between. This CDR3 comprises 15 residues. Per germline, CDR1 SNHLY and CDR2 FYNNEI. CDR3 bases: TGTGCCTCCAACCGAGGGGGACGAATCAATCAGCCCCAGCATTTT. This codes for CASNRGGRINQPQHF. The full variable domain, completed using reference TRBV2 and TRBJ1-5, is EPEVTQTPSHQVTQMGQEVILRCVPISNHLYFYWYRQILGQKVEFLVSFYNNEISEKSEIFDDQFSVERPDGSNFTLKIRSTKLEDSAMYFCASNRGGRINQPQHFGDGTRLSIL.

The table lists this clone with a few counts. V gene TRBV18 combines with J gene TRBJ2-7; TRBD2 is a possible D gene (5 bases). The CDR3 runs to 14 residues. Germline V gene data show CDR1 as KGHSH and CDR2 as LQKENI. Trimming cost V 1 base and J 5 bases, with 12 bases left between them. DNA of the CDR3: TGTGCCAGCTCACCACTACGGGGTAAAGACGAGCAGTACTTC. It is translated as CASSPLRGKDEQYF.

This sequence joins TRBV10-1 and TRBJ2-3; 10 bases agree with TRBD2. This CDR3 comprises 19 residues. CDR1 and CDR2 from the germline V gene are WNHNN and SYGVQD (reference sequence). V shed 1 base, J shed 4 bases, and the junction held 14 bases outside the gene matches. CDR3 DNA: TGCGCCAGCAGTGAGTTGGGCGGAACTAGCGGGACTGTACCAGATACGCAGTATTTT. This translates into CASSELGGTSGTVPDTQYF.

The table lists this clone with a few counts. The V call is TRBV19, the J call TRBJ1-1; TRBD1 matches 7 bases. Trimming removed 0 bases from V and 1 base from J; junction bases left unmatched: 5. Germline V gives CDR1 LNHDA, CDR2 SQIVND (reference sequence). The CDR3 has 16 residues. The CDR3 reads CASSIDHQGGNTEAFF. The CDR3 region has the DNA TGTGCCAGTAGTATAGATCATCAGGGGGGGAACACTGAAGCTTTCTTT.

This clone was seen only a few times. Written as DNA, the CDR3 is TGTGCCACCAGCAGATCCACCTACGAGCAGTACTTC. Encoded protein: CATSRSTYEQYF. The chain joins TRBV15 to TRBJ2-7; no firm D call. The V end was cut by 2 bases, the J end by 2 bases, with 4 bases between. This CDR3 region has 12 residues. Germline V gene lookup returns CDR1 LNHNV and CDR2 YYDKDF (reference sequence). The whole variable domain, remainder taken from reference TRBV15 and TRBJ2-7, is DAMVIQNPRYQVTQFGKPVTLSCSQTLNHNVMYWYQQKSSQAPKLLFHYYDKDFNNEADTPDNFQSRRPNTSFCFLDIRSPGLGDTAMYLCATSRSTYEQYFGPGTRLTVT.

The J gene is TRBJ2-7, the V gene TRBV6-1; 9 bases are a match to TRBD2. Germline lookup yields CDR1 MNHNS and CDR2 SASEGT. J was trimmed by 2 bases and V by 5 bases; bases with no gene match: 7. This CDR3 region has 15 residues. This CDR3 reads CASSMGLALPYEQYF. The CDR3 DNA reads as TGTGCCAGCAGTATGGGACTAGCTCTTCCCTACGAGCAGTACTTC.